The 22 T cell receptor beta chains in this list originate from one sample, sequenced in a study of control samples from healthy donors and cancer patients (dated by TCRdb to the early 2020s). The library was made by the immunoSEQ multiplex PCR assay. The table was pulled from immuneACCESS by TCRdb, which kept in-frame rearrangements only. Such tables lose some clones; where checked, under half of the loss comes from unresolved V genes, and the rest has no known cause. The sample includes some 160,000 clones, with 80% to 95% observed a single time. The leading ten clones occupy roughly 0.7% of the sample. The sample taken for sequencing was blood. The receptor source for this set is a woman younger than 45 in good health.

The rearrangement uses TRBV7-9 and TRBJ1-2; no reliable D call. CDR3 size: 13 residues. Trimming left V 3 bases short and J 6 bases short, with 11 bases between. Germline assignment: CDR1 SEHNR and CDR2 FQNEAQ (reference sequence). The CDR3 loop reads CASSFVGVDGYTF. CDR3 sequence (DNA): TGTGCCAGCAGCTTCGTCGGGGTAGATGGCTACACCTTC.

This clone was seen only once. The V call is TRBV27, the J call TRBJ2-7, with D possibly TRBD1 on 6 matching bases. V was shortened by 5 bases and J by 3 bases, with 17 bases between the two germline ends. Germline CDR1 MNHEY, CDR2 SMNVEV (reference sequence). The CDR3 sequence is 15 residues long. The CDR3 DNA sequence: TGTGCCAGCAGTCCGAACCGGGACACTCACTACGAGCAGTACTTC. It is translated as CASSPNRDTHYEQYF.

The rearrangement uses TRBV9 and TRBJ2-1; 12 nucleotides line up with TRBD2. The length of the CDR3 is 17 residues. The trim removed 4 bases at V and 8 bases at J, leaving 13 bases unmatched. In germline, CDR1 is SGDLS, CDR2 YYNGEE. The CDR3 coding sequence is TGTGCCAGCAGCCTGGGACTAGCGGGCGGGTCGGTCGATGAGCAGTTCTTC. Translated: CASSLGLAGGSVDEQFF.

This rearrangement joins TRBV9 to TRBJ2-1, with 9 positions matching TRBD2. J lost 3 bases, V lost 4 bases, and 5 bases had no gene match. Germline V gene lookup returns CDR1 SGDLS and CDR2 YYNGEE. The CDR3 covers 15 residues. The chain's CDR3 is CASSRSGSFYNEQFF. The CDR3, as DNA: TGTGCCAGCAGCCGTAGCGGGAGTTTCTACAATGAGCAGTTCTTC.

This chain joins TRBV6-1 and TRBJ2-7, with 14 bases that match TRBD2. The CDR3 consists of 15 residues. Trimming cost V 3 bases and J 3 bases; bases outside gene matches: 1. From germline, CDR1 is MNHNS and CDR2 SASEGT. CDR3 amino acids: CASSEGLAGVYEQYF. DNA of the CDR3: TGTGCCAGCAGTGAGGGACTAGCGGGAGTCTACGAGCAGTACTTC.

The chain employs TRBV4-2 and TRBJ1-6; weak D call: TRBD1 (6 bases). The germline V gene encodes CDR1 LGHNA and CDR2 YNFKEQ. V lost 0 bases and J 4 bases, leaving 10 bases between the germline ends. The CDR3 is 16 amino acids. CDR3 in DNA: TGTGCCAGCAGCCAAGAGGCCAGGGGTTATAATTCACCCCTCCACTTT. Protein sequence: CASSQEARGYNSPLHF.

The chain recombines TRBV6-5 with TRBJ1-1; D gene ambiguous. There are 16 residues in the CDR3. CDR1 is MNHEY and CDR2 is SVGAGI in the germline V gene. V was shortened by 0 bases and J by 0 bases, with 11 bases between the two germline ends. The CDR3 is CASSYSKYLVNTEAFF. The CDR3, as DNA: TGTGCCAGCAGTTACTCGAAGTATCTGGTGAACACTGAAGCTTTCTTT.

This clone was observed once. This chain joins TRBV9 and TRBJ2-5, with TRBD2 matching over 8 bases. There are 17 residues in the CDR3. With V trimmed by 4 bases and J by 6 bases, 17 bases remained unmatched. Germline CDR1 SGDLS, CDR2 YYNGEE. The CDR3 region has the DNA TGTGCCAGCAGCCCTTCCTCCGGGACTAGTAGTTCCCAGACCCAGTACTTC. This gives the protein CASSPSSGTSSSQTQYF.

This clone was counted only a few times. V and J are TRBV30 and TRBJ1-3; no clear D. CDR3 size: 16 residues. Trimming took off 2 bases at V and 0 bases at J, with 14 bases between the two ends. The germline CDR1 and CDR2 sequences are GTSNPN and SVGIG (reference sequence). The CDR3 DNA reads TGTGCCTGGAGTCCCCCACCCTGGACCTCTGGAAACACCATATATTTT. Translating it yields CAWSPPPWTSGNTIYF.

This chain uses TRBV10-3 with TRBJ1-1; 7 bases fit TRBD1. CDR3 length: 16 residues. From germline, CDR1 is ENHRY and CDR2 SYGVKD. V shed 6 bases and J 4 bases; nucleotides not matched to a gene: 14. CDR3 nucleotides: TGTGCCATCAGAAACACTAACAGGGGAAGTTCCACTGAAGCTTTCTTT. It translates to CAIRNTNRGSSTEAFF.

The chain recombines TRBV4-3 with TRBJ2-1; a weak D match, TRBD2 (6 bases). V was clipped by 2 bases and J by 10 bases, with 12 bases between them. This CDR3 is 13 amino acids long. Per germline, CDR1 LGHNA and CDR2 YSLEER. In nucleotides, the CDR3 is TGCGCCAGCAGCCAAATCTGGCGGGACGAGCAGTTCTTC. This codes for CASSQIWRDEQFF.

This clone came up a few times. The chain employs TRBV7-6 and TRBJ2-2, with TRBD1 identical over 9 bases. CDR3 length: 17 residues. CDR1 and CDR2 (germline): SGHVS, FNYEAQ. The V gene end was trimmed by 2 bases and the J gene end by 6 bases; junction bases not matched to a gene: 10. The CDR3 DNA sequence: TGTGCCAGCAGCTTATTCCGGGACAGGGTAATAGCCGGGGAGCTGTTTTTT. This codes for CASSLFRDRVIAGELFF.

The CDR3 region is CASSPSGLRYSPLHF. DNA for the CDR3: TGTGCCAGCAGCCCCTCGGGACTTAGGTATTCACCCCTCCACTTT. The rearrangement joins TRBV3-1 (or the pseudogene TRBV3-2) to TRBJ1-6; the D gene is possibly TRBD1 (5 bases). The CDR3 extends over 15 amino acids. Trimming left V 4 bases short and J 8 bases short, with 15 bases between. Per the germline V gene, CDR1 is LGHDT and CDR2 is YNNKEL (reference sequence).

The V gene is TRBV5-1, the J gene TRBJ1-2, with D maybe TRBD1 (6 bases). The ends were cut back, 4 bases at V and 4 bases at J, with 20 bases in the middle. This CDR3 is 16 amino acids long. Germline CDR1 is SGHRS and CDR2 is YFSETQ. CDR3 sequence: CASSPVGGLTAYGYTF. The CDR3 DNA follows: TGCGCCAGCAGCCCCGTAGGGGGATTGACGGCCTATGGCTACACCTTC. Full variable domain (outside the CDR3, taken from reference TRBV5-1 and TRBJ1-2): KAGVTQTPRYLIKTRGQQVTLSCSPISGHRSVSWYQQTPGQGLQFLFEYFSETQRNKGNFPGRFSGRQFSNSRSEMNVSTLELGDSALYLCASSPVGGLTAYGYTFGSGTRLTVV.

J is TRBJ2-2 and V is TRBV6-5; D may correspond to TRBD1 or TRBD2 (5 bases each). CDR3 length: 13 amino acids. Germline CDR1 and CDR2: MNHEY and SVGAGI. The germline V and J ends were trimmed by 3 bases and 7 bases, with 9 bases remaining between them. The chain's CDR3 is CASSYGGHGELFF. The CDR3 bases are TGTGCCAGCAGTTATGGAGGACACGGGGAGCTGTTTTTT.

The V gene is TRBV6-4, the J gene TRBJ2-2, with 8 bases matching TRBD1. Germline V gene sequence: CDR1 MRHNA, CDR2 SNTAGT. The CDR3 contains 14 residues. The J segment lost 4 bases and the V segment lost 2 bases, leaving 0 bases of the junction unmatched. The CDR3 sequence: CASSDGQGTGELFF. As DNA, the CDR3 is TGTGCCAGCAGTGACGGACAGGGCACCGGGGAGCTGTTTTTT.

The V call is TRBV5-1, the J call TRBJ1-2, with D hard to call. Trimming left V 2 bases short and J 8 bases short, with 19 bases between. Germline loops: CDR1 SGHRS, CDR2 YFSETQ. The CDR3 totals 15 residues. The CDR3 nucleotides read TGCGCCAGCAGCTTCATGGAACCCCGGACTTGGGGCTACACCTTC. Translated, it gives CASSFMEPRTWGYTF.

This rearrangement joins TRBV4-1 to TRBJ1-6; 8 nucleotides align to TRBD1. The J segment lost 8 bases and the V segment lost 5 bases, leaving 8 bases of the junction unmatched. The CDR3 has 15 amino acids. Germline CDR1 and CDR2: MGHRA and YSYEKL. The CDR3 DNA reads TGCGCCAGCAGCTTCGGACAGGGAAATGATTCACCCCTCCACTTT. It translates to CASSFGQGNDSPLHF.

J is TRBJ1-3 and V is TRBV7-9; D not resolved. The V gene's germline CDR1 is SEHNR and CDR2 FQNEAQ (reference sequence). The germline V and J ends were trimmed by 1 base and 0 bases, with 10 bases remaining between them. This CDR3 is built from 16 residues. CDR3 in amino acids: CASSLDTARSGNTIYF. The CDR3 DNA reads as TGTGCCAGCAGCTTAGACACGGCCCGCTCTGGAAACACCATATATTTT.

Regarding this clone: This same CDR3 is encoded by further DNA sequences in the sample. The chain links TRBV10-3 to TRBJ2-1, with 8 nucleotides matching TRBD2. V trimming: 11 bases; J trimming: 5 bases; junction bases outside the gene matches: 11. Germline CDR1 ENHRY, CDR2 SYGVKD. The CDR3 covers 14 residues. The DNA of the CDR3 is TGTGCCTCACAATTGGGGCGGGGGGACAATGAGCAGTTCTTC. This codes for CASQLGRGDNEQFF.

For the CDR3, the DNA is TGTGCCAGTAGTCCCTTAGGGGGGCGAGTGGCTTTCTTT. It encodes CASSPLGGRVAFF. The V call is TRBV19, the J call TRBJ1-1, with D perhaps TRBD1 (6 bases). Germline CDR1 reads LNHDA; CDR2 reads SQIVND (reference sequence). V was pared by 5 bases and J by 11 bases, with 18 bases between. The CDR3 runs 13 residues.

The CDR3 DNA reads as TGTGCCAGCCGGCGGGGGGTCTATGGCTACACCTTC. Translation: CASRRGVYGYTF. This chain joins TRBV12-3 or TRBV12-4 and TRBJ1-2; the D gene is possibly TRBD1 (5 bases). The length of the CDR3 is 12 residues. V was clipped by 8 bases and J by 4 bases, with 11 bases between them.